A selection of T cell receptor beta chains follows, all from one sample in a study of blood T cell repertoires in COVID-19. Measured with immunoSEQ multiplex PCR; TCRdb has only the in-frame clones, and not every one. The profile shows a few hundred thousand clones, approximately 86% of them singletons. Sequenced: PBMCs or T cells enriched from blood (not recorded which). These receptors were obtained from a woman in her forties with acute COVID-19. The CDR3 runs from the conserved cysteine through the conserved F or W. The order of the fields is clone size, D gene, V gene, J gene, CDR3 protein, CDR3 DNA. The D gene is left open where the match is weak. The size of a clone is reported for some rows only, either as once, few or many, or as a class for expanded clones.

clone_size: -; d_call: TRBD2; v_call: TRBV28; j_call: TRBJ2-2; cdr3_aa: CASSPMTSVDTGELFF; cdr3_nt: TGTGCCAGCAGTCCAATGACTAGCGTTGACACCGGGGAGCTGTTTTTT
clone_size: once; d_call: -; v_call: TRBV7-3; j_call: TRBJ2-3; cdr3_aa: CASSPRGSGTTDTQYF; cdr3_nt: TGTGCCAGCAGCCCCCGGGGGAGCGGAACCACAGATACGCAGTATTTT
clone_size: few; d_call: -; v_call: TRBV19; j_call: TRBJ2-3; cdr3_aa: CASSIAPGGPDTQYF; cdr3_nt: TGTGCCAGTAGTATAGCTCCCGGAGGCCCAGATACGCAGTATTTT
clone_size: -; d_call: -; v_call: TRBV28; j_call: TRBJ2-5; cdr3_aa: CASSGSGRGGETQYF; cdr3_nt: TGTGCCAGCAGCGGTTCGGGTAGGGGGGGAGAGACCCAGTACTTC
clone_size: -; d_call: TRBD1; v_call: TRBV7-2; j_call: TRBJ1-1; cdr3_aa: CASSFPGGTEAFF; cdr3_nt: TGTGCCAGCAGCTTTCCAGGGGGCACTGAAGCTTTCTTT
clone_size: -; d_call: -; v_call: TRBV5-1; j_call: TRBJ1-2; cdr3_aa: CASSADRNYGYTF; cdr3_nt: TGCGCCAGCAGCGCGGACAGAAACTATGGCTACACCTTC
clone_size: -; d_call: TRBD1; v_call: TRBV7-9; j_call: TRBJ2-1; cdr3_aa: CASTHRGYNEQFF; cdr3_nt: TGTGCCAGCACCCACAGGGGATACAATGAGCAGTTCTTC
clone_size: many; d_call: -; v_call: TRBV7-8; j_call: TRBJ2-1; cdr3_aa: CASKYRGAGNEQFF; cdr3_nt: TGTGCCAGCAAATACAGGGGAGCGGGCAATGAGCAGTTCTTC
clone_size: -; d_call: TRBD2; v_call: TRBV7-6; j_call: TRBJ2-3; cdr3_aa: CASSLGGGRYTDTQYF; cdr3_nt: TGTGCCAGCAGCTTAGGCGGGGGGCGGTACACAGATACGCAGTATTTT
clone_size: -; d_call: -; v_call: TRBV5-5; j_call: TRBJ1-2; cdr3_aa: CASSLDRAANYGYTF; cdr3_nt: TGTGCCAGCAGCCTGGACAGAGCAGCTAACTATGGCTACACCTTC
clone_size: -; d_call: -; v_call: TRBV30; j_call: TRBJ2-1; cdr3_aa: CAFLRPRGEQFF; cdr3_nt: TGTGCCTTCCTCAGACCCCGAGGTGAGCAGTTCTTC
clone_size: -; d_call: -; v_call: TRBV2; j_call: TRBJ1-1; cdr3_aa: CASRAGDGTEAFF; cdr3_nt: TGTGCCAGCAGGGCCGGGGATGGAACTGAAGCTTTCTTT
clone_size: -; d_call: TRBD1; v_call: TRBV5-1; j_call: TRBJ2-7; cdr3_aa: CASSLGDRGPYEQYF; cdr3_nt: TGCGCCAGCAGCCTCGGGGACAGGGGTCCCTACGAGCAGTACTTC
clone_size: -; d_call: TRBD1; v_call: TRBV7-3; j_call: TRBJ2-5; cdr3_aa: CASSLRGQVETQYF; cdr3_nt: TGTGCCAGCAGCTTAAGAGGACAGGTTGAGACCCAGTACTTC
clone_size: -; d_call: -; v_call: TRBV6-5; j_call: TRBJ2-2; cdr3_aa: CASSRDKNTGELFF; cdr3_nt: TGTGCCAGCAGCCGCGACAAGAACACCGGGGAGCTGTTTTTT
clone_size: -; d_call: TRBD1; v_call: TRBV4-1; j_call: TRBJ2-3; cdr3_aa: CASSQGDRSGDTQYF; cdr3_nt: TGCGCCAGCAGCCAAGGGGACAGGTCCGGTGATACGCAGTATTTT
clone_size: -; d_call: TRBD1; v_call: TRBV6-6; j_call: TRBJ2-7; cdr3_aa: CASSPGIPGQRTYEQYF; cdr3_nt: TGTGCCAGCAGTCCGGGGATTCCGGGACAGCGGACCTACGAGCAGTACTTC
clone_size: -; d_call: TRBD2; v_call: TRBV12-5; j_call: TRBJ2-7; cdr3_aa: CASGLASGTRKEYF; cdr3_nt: TGTGCTAGTGGTTTGGCCTCCGGGACTAGGAAGGAGTACTTC
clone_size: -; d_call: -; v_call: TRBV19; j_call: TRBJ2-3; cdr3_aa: CASSMRHSSYTDTQYF; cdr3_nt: TGTGCCAGTAGTATGCGACACTCAAGTTACACAGATACGCAGTATTTT
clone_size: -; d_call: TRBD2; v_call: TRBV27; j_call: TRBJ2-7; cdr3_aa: CASSHGLAGFVFEQYF; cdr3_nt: TGTGCCAGCAGTCACGGACTAGCGGGATTCGTCTTCGAGCAGTACTTC
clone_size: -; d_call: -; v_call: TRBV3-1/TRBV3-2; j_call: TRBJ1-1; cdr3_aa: CASSLVGGTEAFF; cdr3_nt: TGTGCCAGCAGCCTGGTGGGGGGCACTGAAGCTTTCTTT
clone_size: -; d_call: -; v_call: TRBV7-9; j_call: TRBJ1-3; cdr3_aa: CASSHPQGREGLAGNTIYF; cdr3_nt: TGTGCCAGCAGCCACCCCCAGGGCAGGGAGGGCTTGGCTGGAAACACCATATATTTT
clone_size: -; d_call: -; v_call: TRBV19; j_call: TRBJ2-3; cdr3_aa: CASSIRQGSTDTQYF; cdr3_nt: TGTGCCAGTAGTATAAGGCAGGGGAGCACAGATACGCAGTATTTT
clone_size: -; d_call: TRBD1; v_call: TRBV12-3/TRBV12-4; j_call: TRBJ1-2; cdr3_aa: CASSLTGGGGYTF; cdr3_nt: TGTGCCAGCAGTTTGACAGGGGGAGGAGGCTACACCTTC
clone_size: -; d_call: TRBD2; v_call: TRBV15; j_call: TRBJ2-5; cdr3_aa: CATSRRAGLETQYF; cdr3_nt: TGTGCCACCAGCAGAAGAGCGGGATTAGAGACCCAGTACTTC
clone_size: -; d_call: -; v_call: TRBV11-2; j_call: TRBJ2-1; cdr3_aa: CASSLGRGSEQFF; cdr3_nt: TGTGCCAGCAGCTTAGGTAGGGGGAGTGAGCAGTTCTTC
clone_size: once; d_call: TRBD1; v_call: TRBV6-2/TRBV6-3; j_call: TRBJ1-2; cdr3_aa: CASSIRQGGGYTF; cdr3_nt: TGTGCCAGCAGTATACGACAGGGTGGAGGCTACACCTTC
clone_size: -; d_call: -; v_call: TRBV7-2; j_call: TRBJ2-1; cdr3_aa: CASSLGPTTYNEQFF; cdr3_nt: TGTGCCAGCAGCTTAGGCCCGACAACGTACAATGAGCAGTTCTTC
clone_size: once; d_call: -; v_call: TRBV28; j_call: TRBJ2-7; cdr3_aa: CASSQGGYEQYF; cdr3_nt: TGTGCCAGCAGTCAAGGGGGCTACGAGCAGTACTTC
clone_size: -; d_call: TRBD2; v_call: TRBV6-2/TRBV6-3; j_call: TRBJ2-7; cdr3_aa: CASGRLAGAYEQYF; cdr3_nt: TGTGCCAGCGGCCGACTAGCGGGAGCCTACGAGCAGTACTTC
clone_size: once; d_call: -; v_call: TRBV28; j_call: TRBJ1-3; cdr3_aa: CASSLFPGNTIYF; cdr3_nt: TGTGCCAGCAGTCTTTTTCCGGGAAACACCATATATTTT
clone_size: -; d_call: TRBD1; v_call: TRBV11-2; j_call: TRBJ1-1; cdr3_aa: CASSPKDRVAAFF; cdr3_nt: TGTGCCAGCAGCCCGAAGGACAGGGTCGCAGCTTTCTTT
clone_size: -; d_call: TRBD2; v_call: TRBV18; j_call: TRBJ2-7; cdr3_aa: CASSREVRTAYEQYF; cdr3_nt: TGTGCCAGCTCTCGGGAGGTCCGTACGGCCTACGAGCAGTACTTC
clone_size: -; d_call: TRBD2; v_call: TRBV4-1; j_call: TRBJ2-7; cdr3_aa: CASSQVPSSGSVYEQYF; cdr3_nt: TGCGCCAGCAGCCAAGTCCCGTCTAGCGGGAGTGTCTACGAGCAGTACTTC
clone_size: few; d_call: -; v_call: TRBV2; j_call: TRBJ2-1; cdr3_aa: CASSDLTTYNEQFF; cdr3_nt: TGTGCCAGCAGTGATTTGACTACATACAATGAGCAGTTCTTC
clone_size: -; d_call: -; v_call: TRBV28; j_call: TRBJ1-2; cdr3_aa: CASGRYGYTF; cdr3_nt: TGTGCCAGCGGGCGTTATGGCTACACCTTC
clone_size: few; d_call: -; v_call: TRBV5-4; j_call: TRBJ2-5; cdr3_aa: CASSRQGGQETQYF; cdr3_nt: TGTGCCAGCAGCCGACAGGGAGGCCAAGAGACCCAGTACTTC
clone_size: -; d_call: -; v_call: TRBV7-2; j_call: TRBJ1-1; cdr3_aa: CASSLEPRAEAFF; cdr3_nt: TGTGCCAGCAGCTTAGAACCTCGGGCTGAAGCTTTCTTT
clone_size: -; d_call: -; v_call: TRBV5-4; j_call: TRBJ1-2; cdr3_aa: CASSLEQGMYGYTF; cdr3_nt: TGTGCCAGCAGCTTAGAGCAGGGGATGTATGGCTACACCTTC
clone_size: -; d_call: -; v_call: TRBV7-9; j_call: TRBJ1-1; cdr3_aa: CASSFVVGTEAFF; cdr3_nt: TGTGCCAGCAGCTTCGTGGTCGGCACTGAAGCTTTCTTT
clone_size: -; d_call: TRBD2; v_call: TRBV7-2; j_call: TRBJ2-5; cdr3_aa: CASSLRTSGQETQYF; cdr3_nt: TGTGCCAGCAGCTTGCGGACTAGCGGCCAAGAGACCCAGTACTTC
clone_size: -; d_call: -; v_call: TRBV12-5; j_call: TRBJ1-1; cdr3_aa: CASGAGHQMNTEAFF; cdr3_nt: TGTGCTAGTGGTGCGGGGCATCAGATGAACACTGAAGCTTTCTTT
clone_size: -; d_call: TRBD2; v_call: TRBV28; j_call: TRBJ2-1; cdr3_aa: CASRNLGLAGVSIHNEQFF; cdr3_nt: TGTGCCAGCAGGAACCTCGGACTAGCGGGAGTAAGTATCCACAATGAGCAGTTCTTC